This is a list of T cell receptor beta chains from one sample in a study of cytomegalovirus exposure and HLA in healthy donors. Clones were sequenced by immunoSEQ multiplex PCR, and TCRdb holds only the in-frame ones, with some missing. The sample includes around 190,000 clones, roughly 90% seen only once; the top ten take around 0.3%. The sample comprised PBMCs. These receptors all come from a woman in her twenties or thirties in good health and CMV-seronegative. CDR3s include the opening cysteine and the closing phenylalanine or tryptophan. A D gene is named only where the DNA matches it firmly. Clone size is shown for a subset of rows, as once, few, many or a class of expanded clone.

CDR3aa: CASKLGGGVYNEQFF
CDR3nt: TGTGCCAGCAAATTAGGCGGGGGTGTCTACAATGAGCAGTTCTTC
d_gene: TRBD2
j_gene: TRBJ2-1
v_gene: TRBV7-9
abundance: NA

CDR3aa: CASRLKVRGRNSPLHF
CDR3nt: TGTGCAAGTCGCTTAAAGGTTAGGGGGCGCAATTCACCCCTCCACTTT
d_gene: NA
j_gene: TRBJ1-6
v_gene: TRBV12-2
abundance: NA

CDR3aa: CASSGRTSGNNEQFF
CDR3nt: TGTGCCAGCAGTGGAAGGACTAGCGGTAACAATGAGCAGTTCTTC
d_gene: TRBD2
j_gene: TRBJ2-1
v_gene: TRBV6-1
abundance: NA

CDR3aa: CASSLHRGNEKLFF
CDR3nt: TGTGCCAGCAGCTTGCACCGGGGTAATGAAAAACTGTTTTTT
d_gene: NA
j_gene: TRBJ1-4
v_gene: TRBV7-8
abundance: few

CDR3aa: CASRRTSGRAAETQYF
CDR3nt: TGCGCCAGCAGGCGGACTAGCGGGAGGGCCGCTGAGACCCAGTACTTC
d_gene: TRBD2
j_gene: TRBJ2-5
v_gene: TRBV5-1
abundance: NA

CDR3aa: CASSSLTDTSGQYF
CDR3nt: TGTGCCAGCAGCTCGCTGACAGATACCTCTGGGCAGTACTTC
d_gene: NA
j_gene: TRBJ2-7
v_gene: TRBV5-4
abundance: NA

CDR3aa: CASSFEGQGGNRIAKNIQYF
CDR3nt: TGTGCCAGCAGCTTTGAGGGACAGGGTGGCAACCGTATAGCCAAAAACATTCAGTACTTC
d_gene: TRBD1
j_gene: TRBJ2-4
v_gene: TRBV13
abundance: NA

CDR3aa: CASSPSLSHQETQYF
CDR3nt: TGTGCCAGCAGCCCCTCCTTAAGCCACCAAGAGACCCAGTACTTC
d_gene: NA
j_gene: TRBJ2-5
v_gene: TRBV28
abundance: once

CDR3aa: CASKGSGKFGELFF
CDR3nt: TGTGCCAGCAAGGGTAGCGGGAAATTCGGGGAGCTGTTTTTT
d_gene: TRBD2
j_gene: TRBJ2-2
v_gene: TRBV7-6
abundance: once

CDR3aa: CASSWGGGETQYF
CDR3nt: TGTGCCAGCAGCTGGGGGGGAGGAGAGACCCAGTACTTC
d_gene: TRBD2
j_gene: TRBJ2-5
v_gene: TRBV5-6
abundance: NA

CDR3aa: CATSRVGGVGYEQYF
CDR3nt: TGTGCCACCAGCAGAGTTGGGGGGGTTGGTTACGAGCAGTACTTC
d_gene: TRBD2
j_gene: TRBJ2-7
v_gene: TRBV15
abundance: NA

CDR3aa: CASSSLPGLAGDQETQYF
CDR3nt: TGCGCCAGCAGCTCGCTTCCCGGACTAGCGGGAGACCAAGAGACCCAGTACTTC
d_gene: TRBD2
j_gene: TRBJ2-5
v_gene: TRBV5-1
abundance: NA

CDR3aa: CATLTGNEQFF
CDR3nt: TGTGCCACCTTAACGGGGAATGAGCAGTTCTTC
d_gene: NA
j_gene: TRBJ2-1
v_gene: TRBV19
abundance: once

CDR3aa: CAWSRTSTDTQYF
CDR3nt: TGTGCCTGGAGTCGAACTAGCACAGATACGCAGTATTTT
d_gene: NA
j_gene: TRBJ2-3
v_gene: TRBV30
abundance: NA

CDR3aa: CASSLIVTGWGNTEAFF
CDR3nt: TGTGCCAGCAGCTTAATAGTAACAGGATGGGGGAACACTGAAGCTTTCTTT
d_gene: NA
j_gene: TRBJ1-1
v_gene: TRBV13
abundance: NA

CDR3aa: CASRSGQPSTDTQYF
CDR3nt: TGTGCCAGCAGGTCGGGACAGCCAAGCACAGATACGCAGTATTTT
d_gene: TRBD1
j_gene: TRBJ2-3
v_gene: TRBV2
abundance: NA

CDR3aa: CASSWTGTSGDNEQFF
CDR3nt: TGCGCCAGCAGCTGGACAGGGACTAGCGGGGACAATGAGCAGTTCTTC
d_gene: TRBD2
j_gene: TRBJ2-1
v_gene: TRBV5-1
abundance: NA

CDR3aa: CSVDRGQGWETQYF
CDR3nt: TGCAGCGTTGACAGGGGACAGGGGTGGGAGACCCAGTACTTC
d_gene: TRBD1
j_gene: TRBJ2-5
v_gene: TRBV29-1
abundance: few

CDR3aa: CSAGGQPQHF
CDR3nt: TGCAGTGCCGGCGGTCAGCCCCAGCATTTT
d_gene: NA
j_gene: TRBJ1-5
v_gene: TRBV20-1
abundance: NA

CDR3aa: CASSFTGSTTNEQFF
CDR3nt: TGCGCCAGCAGCTTCACAGGGTCAACCACAAATGAGCAGTTCTTC
d_gene: NA
j_gene: TRBJ2-1
v_gene: TRBV5-1
abundance: once

CDR3aa: CASSSDRMNQPQHF
CDR3nt: TGTGCCAGCAGTTCAGACAGAATGAATCAGCCCCAGCATTTT
d_gene: NA
j_gene: TRBJ1-5
v_gene: TRBV6-5
abundance: once

CDR3aa: CASSPQQGGDEKLFF
CDR3nt: TGTGCCAGCTCACCTCAACAGGGAGGGGATGAAAAACTGTTTTTT
d_gene: NA
j_gene: TRBJ1-4
v_gene: TRBV18
abundance: once

CDR3aa: CASSLGGDFDEQYF
CDR3nt: TGTGCCAGCAGTTTGGGGGGGGATTTCGACGAGCAGTACTTC
d_gene: TRBD2
j_gene: TRBJ2-7
v_gene: TRBV28
abundance: NA

CDR3aa: CASTSGDNSPLHF
CDR3nt: TGTGCCAGCACCAGTGGTGATAATTCACCCCTCCACTTT
d_gene: NA
j_gene: TRBJ1-6
v_gene: TRBV28
abundance: NA

CDR3aa: CASSKVLMRTEGYEQYF
CDR3nt: TGTGCCAGCAGCAAAGTCCTAATGAGGACAGAGGGCTACGAGCAGTACTTC
d_gene: NA
j_gene: TRBJ2-7
v_gene: TRBV21-1
abundance: NA